Sequencing of this T cell receptor beta chain was carried out in a study of OX40 agonist ivuxolimab in advanced cancers. The wider study: The group had a mean age of around 60 years, ranged from about 20 to 79, and was just under 85% male.

The data were produced by immunoSEQ multiplex PCR, yet TCRdb's version contains in-frame clones alone and is incomplete. Among tens of thousands of clones listed, 80% to 90% were seen once. Germline CDR1 is SGHKS and CDR2 is YYEKEE (reference sequence). This CDR3 has 17 residues. The V and J ends lost 2 bases and 1 base respectively, with 16 bases between them. This chain uses TRBV5-5 with TRBJ1-5, with D unclear. The starting material was CD4+ or CD8+ T cells sorted from blood, obtained in a trial of the OX40 agonist ivuxolimab. The source of this sequence is an adult with an advanced solid tumor such as melanoma, head and neck, liver or kidney cancer. The CDR3: CASSFIYAGRSNQPQHF. The CDR3 DNA reads TGTGCCAGCAGCTTTATATACGCAGGCCGAAGCAATCAGCCCCAGCATTTT.